The next 27 T cell receptor beta chains were all read from a single sample in a study of T cell clonotyping in hematopoietic cell transplantation. The time point is: recipient sample about 28 days before transplant, after cytoreduction. Only in-frame clones appear in the TCRdb table, and some are missing; sequencing was by immunoSEQ multiplex PCR. The table lists some 76,000 clones, 90% to 97% of them singletons. The sequencing used peripheral blood mononuclear cells, collected before stem cell transplant. All receptors derive from a woman between 45 and 60 years old with acute myeloid leukemia. Some clones in this sample may be carry-over from other donors' samples.

The chain recombines TRBV7-8 with TRBJ2-7, with 7 bases lining up with TRBD1. The V and J ends lost 3 bases and 3 bases, in that order; junction bases with no gene match: 5. CDR3 length: 14 residues. Looked up from germline, CDR1 is SGHVS and CDR2 is FQNEAQ. The DNA of the CDR3 is TGTGCCAGCAGCTTGGGACAGATAATCTACGAGCAGTACTTC. Protein product: CASSLGQIIYEQYF.

The genes are TRBV6-6 and TRBJ1-3; no clear D. CDR1 is MNHNY, CDR2 SVGAGI, per germline (reference sequence). This CDR3 has 12 residues. V was cut by 5 bases and J by 5 bases, with 7 bases left in between. CDR3 amino acids: CASSRPRNTIYF. DNA for the CDR3: TGTGCCAGCAGTCGCCCCAGAAACACCATATATTTT.

V and J are TRBV25-1 and TRBJ2-3; possible D gene TRBD2, 6 bases. This CDR3 contains 14 residues. Trimming shortened V by 0 bases and J by 4 bases, and 8 bases separated the two germline ends. The germline gives CDR1 MGHDK, CDR2 SYGVNS. The CDR3 protein is CASSEYGGADTQYF. The CDR3 DNA reads TGTGCCAGCAGTGAATATGGAGGGGCAGATACGCAGTATTTT.

This rearrangement joins TRBV19 to TRBJ1-1, with a weak D call TRBD1 (6 bases). With 5 bases removed from V and 4 bases from J, the gap between germline ends came to 20 bases. Germline V gives CDR1 LNHDA, CDR2 SQIVND (reference sequence). CDR3 length: 16 residues. CDR3 in DNA: TGTGCCAGTAGTCCCCGGAATGGGGGGCTGGCCACTGAAGCTTTCTTT. Its protein is CASSPRNGGLATEAFF. Complete variable domain (other parts from reference TRBV19 and TRBJ1-1): DGGITQSPKYLFRKEGQNVTLSCEQNLNHDAMYWYRQDPGQGLRLIYYSQIVNDFQKGDIAEGYSVSREKKESFPLTVTSAQKNPTAFYLCASSPRNGGLATEAFFGQGTRLTVV.

This clone was recorded once. This chain connects TRBV5-6 to TRBJ2-3, with TRBD1 identical over 11 bases. CDR3 size: 15 residues. V was clipped by 4 bases and J by 5 bases; unmatched bases: 6. Germline-derived CDR1 and CDR2 are SGHDT and YYEEEE. CDR3 protein: CASSRGQGVGDTQYF. In nucleotides, the CDR3 is TGTGCCAGCAGCCGGGGACAGGGGGTTGGAGATACGCAGTATTTT. Combining the CDR3 with reference TRBV5-6 and TRBJ2-3 gives the whole variable domain DAGVTQSPTHLIKTRGQQVTLRCSPKSGHDTVSWYQQALGQGPQFIFQYYEEEERQRGNFPDRFSGHQFPNYSSELNVNALLLGDSALYLCASSRGQGVGDTQYFGPGTRLTVL.

The chain recombines TRBV9 with TRBJ1-1; D possibly corresponds to TRBD1 (5 bases). CDR1 is SGDLS, CDR2 YYNGEE, per germline. Trimming pared 7 bases from V and 5 bases from J, leaving 15 bases between. The CDR3 spans 13 residues. CDR3 sequence: CASGAGGLTEAFF. The DNA of the CDR3 is TGTGCCAGCGGGGCCGGGGGATTGACTGAAGCTTTCTTT.

The V gene is TRBV6-5, the J gene TRBJ1-3, with 9 bases fitting TRBD1. This CDR3 comprises 14 residues. V trimming: 7 bases; J trimming: 9 bases; junction bases outside the gene matches: 10. Germline V lookup: CDR1 MNHEY, CDR2 SVGAGI. The CDR3 loop is CASNPGTGNFTIYF. CDR3 nucleotide sequence: TGTGCCAGCAACCCCGGGACAGGGAATTTCACCATATATTTT.

This clone has just one count. This sequence joins TRBV6-9 and TRBJ2-7; 7 positions agree with TRBD1. V lost 4 bases to trimming and J lost 2 bases; unmatched junction nucleotides: 20. The length of the CDR3 is 19 residues. Germline lookup yields CDR1 MNHGY and CDR2 SVAAGI. Here the CDR3 reads CASSSSYRGRHEDPYEQYF. DNA of the CDR3: TGTGCCAGCAGTTCAAGTTACAGGGGCCGCCACGAGGACCCCTACGAGCAGTACTTC.

The chain recombines TRBV2 with TRBJ1-6; unclear D gene. This CDR3 contains 15 residues. V was trimmed by 3 bases and J by 8 bases, leaving 14 bases between them. CDR1 and CDR2 from the germline V gene are SNHLY and FYNNEI. CDR3 sequence: CASSDEGSRYSPLHF. The DNA for the CDR3 is TGTGCCAGCAGTGATGAGGGATCAAGGTATTCACCCCTCCACTTT.

The V gene is TRBV6-5, the J gene TRBJ1-6; D remains unclear. With 6 bases removed from V and 7 bases from J, the gap between germline ends came to 13 bases. The germline V gene has CDR1 MNHEY and CDR2 SVGAGI. The CDR3 is 14 amino acids. This CDR3 is CASSARGNNSPLHF. The CDR3 DNA is TGTGCCAGCAGCGCCCGGGGAAACAATTCACCCCTCCACTTT.

The chain is built from TRBV19 and TRBJ2-7, with D maybe TRBD2 (6 bases). CDR3 length: 15 residues. Per the germline V gene, CDR1 is LNHDA and CDR2 is SQIVND (reference sequence). V was shortened by 2 bases and J by 6 bases, with 17 bases between the two germline ends. The CDR3 DNA reads TGTGCCAGTAGTATAATCGGGGGAGGATCCGTCGAGCAGTACTTC. Translated: CASSIIGGGSVEQYF.

This chain uses TRBV28 with TRBJ2-7; the D is unclear. Germline CDR1 is MDHEN and CDR2 is SYDVKM. The CDR3 is 13 amino acids. V was shortened by 8 bases and J by 3 bases, with 14 bases between the two germline ends. CDR3 protein: CASRTHQLYEQYF. The CDR3, as DNA: TGTGCCAGCCGGACGCACCAGCTCTACGAGCAGTACTTC.

The genes are TRBV5-1 and TRBJ2-7; 9 nucleotides line up with TRBD1. J was trimmed by 4 bases and V by 4 bases; bases with no gene match: 6. Germline values: CDR1 SGHRS, CDR2 YFSETQ. The CDR3 totals 14 residues. The CDR3 sequence is CASSGDGQGYEQYF. The CDR3 DNA is TGCGCCAGCAGCGGAGACGGACAGGGGTACGAGCAGTACTTC.

The chain has TRBV19 and TRBJ1-5, with TRBD1 as a possible D gene (5 bases). The CDR3 runs 15 residues. Trimming cost V 6 bases and J 2 bases, with 14 bases left between them. Germline values: CDR1 LNHDA, CDR2 SQIVND (reference sequence). CDR3 in amino acids: CASSVQGIGNQPQHF. The CDR3 DNA sequence: TGTGCCAGTAGCGTGCAGGGTATCGGCAATCAGCCCCAGCATTTT. Using reference TRBV19 and TRBJ1-5 for the parts outside the CDR3, the full variable domain is DGGITQSPKYLFRKEGQNVTLSCEQNLNHDAMYWYRQDPGQGLRLIYYSQIVNDFQKGDIAEGYSVSREKKESFPLTVTSAQKNPTAFYLCASSVQGIGNQPQHFGDGTRLSIL.

DNA for the CDR3: TGCAGCGTACGAACAGGGGGGGACACTGAAGCTTTCTTT. This encodes CSVRTGGDTEAFF. The chain links TRBV29-1 to TRBJ1-1; the match to TRBD1 covers 8 bases. The CDR3 length is 13 residues. Germline V gene data show CDR1 as SQVTM and CDR2 as ANQGSEA. Germline trimming cut 6 bases from V and 3 bases from J; bases unmatched to any gene: 6.

J is TRBJ1-6 and V is TRBV28; 12 nucleotides match TRBD1. Trimming removed 6 bases from V and 6 bases from J; junction bases left unmatched: 6. This CDR3 spans 16 amino acids. Germline lookup yields CDR1 MDHEN and CDR2 SYDVKM. For the CDR3, the DNA is TGTGCCAGCAGACTGGGACAGGGGGCTTTTAATTCACCCCTCCACTTT. This codes for CASRLGQGAFNSPLHF.

This clone has just one count. The chain combines TRBV30 with TRBJ1-1; the D gene is possibly TRBD1 (5 bases). The germline V and J ends were trimmed by 3 bases and 5 bases, with 16 bases remaining between them. Germline V gene lookup returns CDR1 GTSNPN and CDR2 SVGIG (reference sequence). This CDR3 has 14 residues. The DNA of the CDR3 is TGTGCCTGGAGGGGGAAGTGGGGCAGGACTGAAGCTTTCTTT. Protein: CAWRGKWGRTEAFF. The entire variable domain, with the rest obtained from reference TRBV30 and TRBJ1-1, is as follows: SQTIHQWPATLVQPVGSPLSLECTVEGTSNPNLYWYRQAAGRGLQLLFYSVGIGQISSEVPQNLSASRPQDRQFILSSKKLLLSDSGFYLCAWRGKWGRTEAFFGQGTRLTVV.

The chain couples TRBV15 to TRBJ2-7; TRBD1 agrees at 7 bases. The CDR3 extends over 14 amino acids. V shed 5 bases and J 4 bases; nucleotides not matched to a gene: 8. The germline CDR1 and CDR2 sequences are LNHNV and YYDKDF (reference sequence). CDR3 amino acids: CATSPRQGSYEQYF. The CDR3 coding sequence is TGTGCCACCAGCCCCCGACAGGGCTCGTACGAGCAGTACTTC.

This chain connects TRBV6-1 to TRBJ2-5, with 10 bases that match TRBD1. The germline CDR1 and CDR2 sequences are MNHNS and SASEGT. V dropped 6 bases and J dropped 4; count of bases not matched to a gene: 2. The CDR3 consists of 13 residues. The CDR3 nucleotides read TGTGCCAGCAGGACAGGGGGCGGAGAGACCCAGTACTTC. Amino acids: CASRTGGGETQYF.

A remark on this clone: A junction boundary mismatches the germline segment, possibly from a read error. This chain uses TRBV7-7 with TRBJ2-2; 7 bases match TRBD1. CDR3 length: 16 amino acids. Germline CDR1 is SSHAT and CDR2 is FNYEAQ (reference sequence). CDR3 DNA: TGTGCTAGCAGCCCGGGACAGATGACGAACACCGGGGAGCTGTTTTTT. It codes for CASSPGQMTNTGELFF.

The chain links TRBV5-1 to TRBJ2-7; D remains unclear. The CDR3 is 14 residues long. V was cut by 0 bases and J by 2 bases, with 9 bases left in between. CDR1 is SGHRS and CDR2 is YFSETQ in the germline V gene. CDR3 region: CASSLGRQTYEQYF. The CDR3 DNA is TGCGCCAGCAGCTTGGGGCGGCAAACCTACGAGCAGTACTTC.

The genes are TRBV19 and TRBJ2-6, with D unresolved. The V and J ends lost 5 bases and 2 bases respectively, with 10 bases between them. The CDR3 runs to 15 residues. Germline V gives CDR1 LNHDA, CDR2 SQIVND (reference sequence). The CDR3 reads CASSLNMAGANVLTF. The CDR3 bases are TGTGCCAGTAGTCTCAACATGGCTGGGGCCAACGTCCTGACTTTC.

J is TRBJ2-5 and V is TRBV1; TRBD2 reflects the table's D call only, with no check against the DNA. TRBV1 is given as a pseudogene. The CDR3 spans 18 residues. The CDR3 reads CTTPPETSGSCVLETQYF. CDR3 in DNA: TGCACCACCCCACCAGAGACTAGCGGGAGTTGTGTGTTGGAGACCCAGTACTTC.

Comment on this clone: A read error may produce the germline difference seen at one junction end. The CDR3 sequence is CASSLVLGTQSF. CDR3 nucleotide sequence: TGTGCCAGCAGCTTAGTGCTCGGGACTCAAAGTTTC. The rearrangement links TRBV7-8 to TRBJ2-7; maybe TRBD2 (6 bases). This CDR3 has 12 amino acids. CDR1 and CDR2 from the germline V gene are SGHVS and FQNEAQ.

The V and J genes are TRBV6-1 and TRBJ1-5; weak D call: TRBD1 (5 bases). Looked up from germline, CDR1 is MNHNS and CDR2 is SASEGT. The CDR3 consists of 14 residues. V was pared by 7 bases and J by 0 bases, with 10 bases between. The CDR3 spells CASTGDFSNQPQHF. CDR3 nucleotide sequence: TGTGCCAGCACGGGGGACTTTAGCAATCAGCCCCAGCATTTT.

The chain combines TRBV18 with TRBJ1-2; 7 bases match TRBD1. The ends lost 0 bases at V and 9 bases at J; junction bases unmatched: 7. CDR3 length equals 14 residues. Germline-derived CDR1 and CDR2 are KGHSH and LQKENI. The CDR3 sequence is CASSPPGQSHSYTF. The DNA of the CDR3 is TGTGCCAGCTCACCACCGGGACAGAGTCATAGCTACACCTTC.

The chain carries TRBV5-1 and TRBJ1-4, with D unresolved. V lost 4 bases and J 8 bases, leaving 15 bases between the germline ends. CDR3 length: 14 residues. CDR1 and CDR2 (germline): SGHRS, YFSETQ. CDR3 sequence reads: CASSPHGEGEKLFF. In DNA form, the CDR3 reads TGCGCCAGCAGCCCGCACGGGGAAGGGGAAAAACTGTTTTTT.